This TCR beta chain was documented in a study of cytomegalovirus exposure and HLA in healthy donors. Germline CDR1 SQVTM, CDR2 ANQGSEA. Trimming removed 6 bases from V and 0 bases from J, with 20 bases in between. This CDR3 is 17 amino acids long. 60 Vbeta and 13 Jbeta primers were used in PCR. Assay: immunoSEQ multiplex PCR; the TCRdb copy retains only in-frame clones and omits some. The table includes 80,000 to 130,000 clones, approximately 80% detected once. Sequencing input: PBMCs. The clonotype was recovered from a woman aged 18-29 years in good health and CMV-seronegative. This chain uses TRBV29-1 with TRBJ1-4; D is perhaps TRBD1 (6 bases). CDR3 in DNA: TGCAGCGTGGAGGCAGGGGAATGGGGACCAACTAATGAAAAACTGTTTTTT. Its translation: CSVEAGEWGPTNEKLFF.